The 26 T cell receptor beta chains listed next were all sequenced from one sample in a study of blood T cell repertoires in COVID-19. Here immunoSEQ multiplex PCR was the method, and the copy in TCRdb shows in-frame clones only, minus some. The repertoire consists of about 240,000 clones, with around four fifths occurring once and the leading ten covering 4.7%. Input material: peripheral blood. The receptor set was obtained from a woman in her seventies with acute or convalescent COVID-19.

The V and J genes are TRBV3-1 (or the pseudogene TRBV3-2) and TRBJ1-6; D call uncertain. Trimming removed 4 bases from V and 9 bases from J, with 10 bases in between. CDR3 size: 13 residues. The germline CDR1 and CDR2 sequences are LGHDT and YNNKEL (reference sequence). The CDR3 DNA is TGTGCCAGCAGCCCTAGCCAAGGTTCACCCCTCCACTTT. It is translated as CASSPSQGSPLHF.

The chain's CDR3 is CASSLDWDSQPQHF. The CDR3 DNA sequence: TGTGCCAGCAGCTTAGACTGGGACAGTCAGCCCCAGCATTTT. The rearrangement links TRBV7-9 to TRBJ1-5; 7 bases fit TRBD1. Germline V gene lookup returns CDR1 SEHNR and CDR2 FQNEAQ (reference sequence). The CDR3 loop spans 14 amino acids. V trimming: 1 base; J trimming: 6 bases; junction bases outside the gene matches: 3.

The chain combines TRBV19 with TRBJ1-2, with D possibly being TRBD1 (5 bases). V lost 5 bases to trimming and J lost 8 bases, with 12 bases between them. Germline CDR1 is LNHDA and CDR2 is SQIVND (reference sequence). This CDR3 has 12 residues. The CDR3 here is CASSVQGRGYTF. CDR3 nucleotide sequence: TGTGCCAGTAGTGTGCAGGGTAGAGGCTACACCTTC.

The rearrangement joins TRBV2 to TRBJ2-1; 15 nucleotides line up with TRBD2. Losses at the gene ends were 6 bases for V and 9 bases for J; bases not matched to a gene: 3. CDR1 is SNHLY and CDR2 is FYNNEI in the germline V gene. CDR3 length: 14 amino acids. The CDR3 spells CASRGLAGGREQFF. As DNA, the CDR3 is TGTGCCAGCAGGGGACTAGCGGGGGGTCGTGAGCAGTTCTTC. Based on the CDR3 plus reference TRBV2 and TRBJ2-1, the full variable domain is EPEVTQTPSHQVTQMGQEVILRCVPISNHLYFYWYRQILGQKVEFLVSFYNNEISEKSEIFDDQFSVERPDGSNFTLKIRSTKLEDSAMYFCASRGLAGGREQFFGPGTRLTVL.

The CDR3 loop reads CASSPDRWDGYTF. CDR3 nucleotide sequence: TGTGCCAGCAGTCCGGACAGATGGGATGGCTACACCTTC. The gene calls are TRBV7-9 and TRBJ1-2; TRBD1 is a possible D gene (6 bases). The CDR3 has 13 amino acids. V was shortened by 6 bases and J by 6 bases, with 14 bases between the two germline ends. Germline assignment: CDR1 SEHNR and CDR2 FQNEAQ (reference sequence).

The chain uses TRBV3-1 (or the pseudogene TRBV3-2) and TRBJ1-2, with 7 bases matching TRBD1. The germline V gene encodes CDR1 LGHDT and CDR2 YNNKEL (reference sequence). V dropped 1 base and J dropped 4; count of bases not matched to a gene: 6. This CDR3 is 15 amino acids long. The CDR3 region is CASSQAGRDSYGYTF. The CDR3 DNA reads TGTGCCAGCAGCCAAGCGGGCCGGGACAGCTATGGCTACACCTTC.

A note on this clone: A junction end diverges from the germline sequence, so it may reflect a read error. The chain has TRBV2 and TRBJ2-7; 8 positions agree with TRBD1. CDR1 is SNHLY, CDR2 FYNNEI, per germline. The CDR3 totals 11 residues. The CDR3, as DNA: TGTGCCAGCAGTGAGGGTCAGGGGGCCAACTTC. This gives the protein CASSEGQGANF.

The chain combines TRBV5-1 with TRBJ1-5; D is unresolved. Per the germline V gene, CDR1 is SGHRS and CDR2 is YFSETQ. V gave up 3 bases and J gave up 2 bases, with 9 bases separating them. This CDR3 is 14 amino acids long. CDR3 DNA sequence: TGCGCCAGCAGCTATACAACAGGCAATCAGCCCCAGCATTTT. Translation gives CASSYTTGNQPQHF.

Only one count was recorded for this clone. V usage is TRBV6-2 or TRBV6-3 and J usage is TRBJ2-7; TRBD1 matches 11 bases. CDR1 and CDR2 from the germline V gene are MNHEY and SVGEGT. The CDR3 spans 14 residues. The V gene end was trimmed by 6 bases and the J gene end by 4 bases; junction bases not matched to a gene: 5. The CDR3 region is CASSGQGARYEQYF. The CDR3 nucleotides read TGTGCCAGCAGCGGACAGGGGGCGAGATACGAGCAGTACTTC.

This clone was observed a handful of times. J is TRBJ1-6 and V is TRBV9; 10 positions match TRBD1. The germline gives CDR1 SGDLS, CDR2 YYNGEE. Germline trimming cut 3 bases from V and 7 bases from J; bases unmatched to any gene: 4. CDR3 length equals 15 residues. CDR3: CASSAWGQGNSPLHF. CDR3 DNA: TGTGCCAGCAGCGCTTGGGGACAGGGGAATTCACCCCTCCACTTT.

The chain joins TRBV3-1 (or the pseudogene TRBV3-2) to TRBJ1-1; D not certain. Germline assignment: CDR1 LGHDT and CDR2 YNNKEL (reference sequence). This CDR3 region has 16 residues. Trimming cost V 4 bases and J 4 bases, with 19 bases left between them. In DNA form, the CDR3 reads TGTGCCAGCAGCCTCGTCCCTGCGGAGGGTGGCACTGAAGCTTTCTTT. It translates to CASSLVPAEGGTEAFF.

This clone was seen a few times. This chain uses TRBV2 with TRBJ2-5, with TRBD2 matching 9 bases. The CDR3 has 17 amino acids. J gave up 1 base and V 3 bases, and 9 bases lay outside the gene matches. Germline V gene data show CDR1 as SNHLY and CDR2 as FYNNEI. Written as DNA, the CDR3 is TGTGCCAGCAGTGAGGTGGTTAGCGGGGGTCGCCAAGAGACCCAGTACTTC. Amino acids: CASSEVVSGGRQETQYF.

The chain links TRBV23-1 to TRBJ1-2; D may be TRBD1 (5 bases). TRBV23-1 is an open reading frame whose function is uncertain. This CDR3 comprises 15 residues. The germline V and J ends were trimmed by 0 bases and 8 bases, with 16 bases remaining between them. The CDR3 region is CASSQSIGGRGGYTF. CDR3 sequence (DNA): TGCGCCAGCAGTCAATCGATTGGGGGGAGAGGGGGCTACACCTTC.

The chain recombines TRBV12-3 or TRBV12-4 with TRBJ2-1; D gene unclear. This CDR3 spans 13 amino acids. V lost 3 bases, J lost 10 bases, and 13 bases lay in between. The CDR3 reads CASSLASTREQFF. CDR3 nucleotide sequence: TGTGCCAGCAGTTTGGCTTCTACGCGGGAGCAGTTCTTC.

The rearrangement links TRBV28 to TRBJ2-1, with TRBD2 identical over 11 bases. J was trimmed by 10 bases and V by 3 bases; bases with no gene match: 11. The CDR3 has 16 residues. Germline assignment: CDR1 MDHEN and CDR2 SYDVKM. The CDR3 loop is CASSLLLAGGLGEQFF. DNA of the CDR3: TGTGCCAGCAGTTTGCTCTTAGCGGGGGGGCTCGGAGAGCAGTTCTTC.

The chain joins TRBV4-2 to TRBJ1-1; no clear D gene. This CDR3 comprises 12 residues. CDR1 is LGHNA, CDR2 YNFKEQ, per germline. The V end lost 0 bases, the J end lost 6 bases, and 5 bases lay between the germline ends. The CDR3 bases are TGTGCCAGCAGCCAAGATAAATCTGAAGCTTTCTTT. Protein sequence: CASSQDKSEAFF.

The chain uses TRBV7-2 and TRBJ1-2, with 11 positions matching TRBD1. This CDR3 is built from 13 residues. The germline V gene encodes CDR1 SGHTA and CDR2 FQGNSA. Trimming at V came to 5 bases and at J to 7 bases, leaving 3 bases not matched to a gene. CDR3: CASSGQGAVGYTF. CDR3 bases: TGTGCCAGCAGCGGACAGGGGGCGGTTGGCTACACCTTC.

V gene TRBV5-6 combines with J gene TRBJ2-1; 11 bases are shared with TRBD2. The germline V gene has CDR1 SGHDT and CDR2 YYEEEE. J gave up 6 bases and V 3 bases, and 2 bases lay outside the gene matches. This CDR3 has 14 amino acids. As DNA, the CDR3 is TGTGCCAGCAGCTCTAGCGGGGGGTTCAATGAGCAGTTCTTC. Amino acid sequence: CASSSSGGFNEQFF.

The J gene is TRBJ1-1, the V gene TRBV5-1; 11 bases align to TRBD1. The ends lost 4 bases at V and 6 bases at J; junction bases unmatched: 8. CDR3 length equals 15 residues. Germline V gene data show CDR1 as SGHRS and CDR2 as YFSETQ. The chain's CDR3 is CASSLRQDRGPEAFF. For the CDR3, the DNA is TGCGCCAGCAGCCTGCGGCAGGACAGGGGGCCTGAAGCTTTCTTT.

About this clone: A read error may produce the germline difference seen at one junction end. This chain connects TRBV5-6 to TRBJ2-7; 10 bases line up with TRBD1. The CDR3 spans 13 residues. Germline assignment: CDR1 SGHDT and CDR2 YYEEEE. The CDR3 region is CASSLDRGNEQYF. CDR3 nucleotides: TGTGCCAGCAGTTTGGACAGGGGGAACGAGCAGTACTTC.

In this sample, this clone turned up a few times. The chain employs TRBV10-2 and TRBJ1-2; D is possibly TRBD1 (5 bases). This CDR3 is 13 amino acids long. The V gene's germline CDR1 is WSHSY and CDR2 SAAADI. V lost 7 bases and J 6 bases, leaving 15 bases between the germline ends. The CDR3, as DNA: TGCGCCAGCACGGGACTTTCGTTGGATGGCTACACCTTC. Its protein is CASTGLSLDGYTF.

This CDR3 reads CASSQGSTVQNYGYTF. The CDR3 region has the DNA TGCGCCAGCAGCCAAGGCTCGACAGTCCAGAACTATGGCTACACCTTC. The rearrangement joins TRBV4-1 to TRBJ1-2, with D maybe TRBD1 (5 bases). This CDR3 is built from 16 residues. V was trimmed by 1 base and J by 2 bases, leaving 14 bases between them. Germline V gene data show CDR1 as MGHRA and CDR2 as YSYEKL.

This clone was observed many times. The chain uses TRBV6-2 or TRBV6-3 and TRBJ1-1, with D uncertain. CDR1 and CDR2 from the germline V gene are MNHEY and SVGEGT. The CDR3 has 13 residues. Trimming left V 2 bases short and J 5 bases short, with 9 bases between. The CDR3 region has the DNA TGTGCCAGCAGTTACGCCTGGCGGACTGAAGCTTTCTTT. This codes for CASSYAWRTEAFF.

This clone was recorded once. The CDR3 DNA sequence: TGTGCCATCTTGGACAGGGGTGGTGGCTACACCTTC. As protein: CAILDRGGGYTF. J is TRBJ1-2 and V is TRBV19, with 9 bases identical to TRBD1. The trim removed 10 bases at V and 7 bases at J, leaving 7 bases unmatched. The CDR3 spans 12 residues. The germline CDR1 and CDR2 sequences are LNHDA and SQIVND (reference sequence).

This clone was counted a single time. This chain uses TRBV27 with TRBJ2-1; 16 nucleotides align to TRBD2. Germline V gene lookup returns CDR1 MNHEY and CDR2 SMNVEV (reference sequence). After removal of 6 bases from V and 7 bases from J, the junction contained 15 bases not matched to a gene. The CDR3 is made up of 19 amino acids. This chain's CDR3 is CASRSGTSGGAGLGNEQFF. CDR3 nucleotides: TGTGCCAGCAGATCCGGGACTAGCGGGGGGGCCGGGCTTGGGAATGAGCAGTTCTTC.

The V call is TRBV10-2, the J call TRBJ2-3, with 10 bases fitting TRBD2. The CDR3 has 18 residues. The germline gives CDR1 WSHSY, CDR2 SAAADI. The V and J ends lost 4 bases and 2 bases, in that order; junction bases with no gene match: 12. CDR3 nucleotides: TGCGCCAGCAGTGGTCTAATTACGGGACTAGCGTACACAGATACGCAGTATTTT. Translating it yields CASSGLITGLAYTDTQYF.